This T cell receptor beta chain emerged from a study of blood T cell repertoires in COVID-19. Across the whole study: Whether acute or convalescent, the COVID-19 samples came from the United States, Italy and Spain.

CDR3 length: 14 amino acids. Germline loops: CDR1 LGHDT, CDR2 YNNKEL (reference sequence). V was shortened by 4 bases and J by 0 bases, with 9 bases between the two germline ends. In the study's own analysis: For nucleated cells, counts were estimated from reference gene primer amplification. Libraries were prepared by immunoSEQ multiplex PCR; TCRdb keeps only in-frame clonotypes and omits some of them. That table supplies the V and J calls and clone size; D and trimming were determined from the DNA. Of 200,000 or so clones in the sample, around 85% were seen once. Sequencing was performed on PBMCs or T cells enriched from blood (not recorded which). V and J are TRBV3-1 (or the pseudogene TRBV3-2) and TRBJ1-2; no clear D gene. The receptor was derived from a woman aged 40 to 49 with acute COVID-19. DNA for the CDR3: TGTGCCAGCAGCCGCGGGAGAGCTAACTATGGCTACACCTTC. This translates into CASSRGRANYGYTF.